The present T cell receptor (beta chain) was sequenced within a study of T cell responses to AZD1222 COVID-19 vaccine (dated by TCRdb to about 2021). Turning to the overall study: A total of approximately 240 trial participants underwent TCR sequencing, of whom about 200 had received two doses of AZD1222 and approximately 25 had received two doses of the MenACWY control vaccine. Trial participants were enrolled by age into subgroups of 18-55, 56-69 and 70-plus years, and roughly 150, 30 and 60 TCR-sequenced participants, respectively, were included in these subgroups.

As for this clone: What antigen it recognizes has not been identified. Nothing much larger sits one base from this clone, and base qualities are not available.

Taken with the paper, the label for time point translates to: baseline before first vaccination. Interpreted using the paper, the treatment or condition label stands for: meningococcal conjugate vaccine given as trial control. Vaccinee samples were obtained from the UK trials COV001 and COV002, which included a single-blind randomized controlled phase 2/3 trial of AZD1222 (ChAdOx1 nCoV-19) in healthy adults. For TCRbeta chain sequencing, PBMC samples from trial participants were taken at day 0 and at day 28 after the second dose. Here is what the overall study found, with its caveats: CD4 TCRs associated with the vaccine covered the entire spike protein, and the dominant responses were in regions 160-218 and 743-854. Participants were mostly white British and included more females than males, and it was suggested by the authors that clonal diversity may have been underestimated. Epitopes outside the regions mutated in the B.1.351 and B.1.1.7 variants were reportedly recognized by nearly half of the unique spike-specific TCRs. Because no day 14 peak-response samples were available, repertoires were characterized only after the peak T cell response. Conclusions about previously exposed vaccinees were limited because only five to seven AZD1222 recipients were SARS-CoV-2 seropositive at baseline. After two AZD1222 doses, spike-specific TCR breadth and depth were significantly higher than at day 0 and than in MenACWY recipients. The 56-69-year group was small, and its depth increase did not reach significance, likely because of low power.

From the cysteine through the phenylalanine, the CDR3 covers 15 amino acids. Of all the DNA, just the CDR3 is kept, 45 bases in frame from base 1. CDR1 and CDR2 were assigned from the germline V gene as LGHNT and FRNRAP. V is cut back by 6 bases and J by 3 bases, with 9 bases in the junction unmatched. The CDR3 regions of human TCRbeta chains were subjected to immunosequencing. Under the source paper's analysis protocol: Repertoire TCRs were checked for matches against a reference library of SARS-CoV-2-specific TCRs that had been generated using the MIRA antigen-specificity platform. Breadth was defined as the fraction of unique TCRs that were SARS-CoV-2-associated, and depth was defined as the fraction of total T cells that were SARS-CoV-2-associated. Each spike-specific TCR was assigned to its reactive spike region and to a CD4 or CD8 class using the MIRA data. Log10-transformed breadth and depth values were compared by one-way ANOVA with Sidak's multiple comparisons tests. Not all clones reach the TCRdb copy of this immuneACCESS table, which keeps in-frame sequences only. Checked studies attribute under half of the gap to unresolved V genes and leave the rest unexplained. The V and J calls and clone size are taken from that table; D and trimming were inferred from the DNA. In all, the sample holds 120,000 or so clones, and 80% to 90% of those were seen once. The biggest ten clones account for approximately 12% of the sample.

Recombination linked TRBV12-5 to TRBJ2-5; 8 middle bases align to TRBD2. The source of this sequence is an adult in good health. Sequencing was performed on peripheral blood, taken on day 0 of MenACWY control vaccination. The sequence in DNA is TGTGCTAGTGGGTTAGCGGGATCGGGGGAAGAGACCCAGTACTTC. Its amino acids are CASGLAGSGEETQYF.